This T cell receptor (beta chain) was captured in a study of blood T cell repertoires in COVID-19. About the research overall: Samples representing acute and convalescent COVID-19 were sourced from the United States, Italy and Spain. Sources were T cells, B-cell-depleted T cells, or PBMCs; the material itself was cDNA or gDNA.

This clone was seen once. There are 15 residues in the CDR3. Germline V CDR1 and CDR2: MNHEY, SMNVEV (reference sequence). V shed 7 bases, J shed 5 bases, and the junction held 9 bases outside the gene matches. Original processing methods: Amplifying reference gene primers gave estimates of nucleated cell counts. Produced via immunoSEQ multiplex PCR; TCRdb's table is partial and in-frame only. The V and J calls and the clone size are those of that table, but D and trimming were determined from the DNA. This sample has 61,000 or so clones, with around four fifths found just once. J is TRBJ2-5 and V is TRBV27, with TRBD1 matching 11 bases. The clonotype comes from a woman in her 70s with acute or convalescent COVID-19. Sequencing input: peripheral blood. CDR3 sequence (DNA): TGTGCCAGCAACCAGGACAGGGGGCTTTTGGAGACCCAGTACTTC. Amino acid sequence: CASNQDRGLLETQYF.